This T cell receptor (beta chain) was identified during a study of T cell responses to AZD1222 COVID-19 vaccine. Study-level results: Among the donors, most were white British and more were female, and clonal diversity was possibly underestimated. CD4 TCRs associated with vaccination spanned spike, dominating at 160-218 and 743-854. Unmutated regions of variants are reportedly targeted by nearly half of spike-specific TCRs.

This clone was recorded once. No antigen is known for it. In germline, CDR1 is SGHTS, CDR2 YDEGEE. This CDR3 is 15 amino acids long. V dropped 2 bases and J dropped 8; count of bases not matched to a gene: 5. The method was immunoSEQ multiplex PCR; TCRdb's version includes in-frame clones alone and lacks a portion of them. The sample consists of 150,000 to 200,000 clones, 90% to 95% of them appearing once. This sequence was found in an adult in good health. The chain recombines TRBV5-8 with TRBJ2-1; 12 nucleotides align to TRBD2. Sample: peripheral blood, taken on day 0 of AZD1222 vaccination. The CDR3 DNA is TGTGCCAGCAGCTTCCGGGGGACTAGCGGGCATGAGCAGTTCTTC. This gives the protein CASSFRGTSGHEQFF.